Detailed here is one T cell receptor (beta chain). This clonotype was seen a few times. The antigen this receptor binds is unknown. One base away there is no much larger clone; base qualities are not given. The label giving this sample's time point can be read as: patch test 1, 2 weeks after DPC sensitization. The treatment or condition label corresponds to: therapeutic diphenylcyclopropenone sensitization with weekly scalp DPC. Blood at each patch-test visit was drawn before the patch test was applied. Patients were eligible if aged 18 to 70, diagnosed with alopecia and judged suitable for DPC therapy, and pregnant patients were excluded. Total RNA was extracted from unfractionated whole blood that had been collected in Tempus Blood RNA tubes. These data are taken from a study of human T cells and chemical hapten exposure (dated by TCRdb to the early 2020s). A note on the overall study: For sensitization, 2% DPC in acetone was applied to a roughly 2 cm by roughly 2 cm area of upper inner arm skin. Blood was sampled from patients pre-sensitization (week 0) and at 2, 6 and about 24 weeks after DPC sensitization. The mostly female patient cohort included alopecia areata with under or over 50% scalp involvement, alopecia totalis and alopecia universalis. Patch testing on the upper back used Finn chambers containing 0.01% DPC, with scoring done after 6 days according to International Contact Dermatitis Research Group standards. Libraries were pooled for sequencing, and variation in per-sample TCR yields was attributed mainly to small differences in library volumes within the pool. For TCR sequencing, blood came from approximately 29 alopecia patients at anywhere from one to four time points (pre-sensitization, 2, 6 and 24 weeks). This study followed changes in the peripheral blood TCR repertoire in vivo during primary and secondary sensitization of alopecia patients to the hapten diphenylcyclopropenone (DPC). Patients additionally received weekly therapeutic DPC doses to the scalp throughout the roughly 25-week study period.

CDR1 and CDR2 (LGHDT, YNNKEL) derive from the germline V gene (reference sequence). V is clipped by 1 base and J by 4 bases, and the sequence between their germline boundaries is 10 bases long. The CDR3 runs 14 residues from the cysteine to the phenylalanine. Only the CDR3 part of the read is kept: 42 bases, read in frame from the first base. Library prep was done by RACE. The sample was run on a NextSeq 500. During library preparation, unique molecular identifiers were attached to individual cDNA molecules so that TCRs could be counted in a quantitative, reproducible way. For every blood RNA sample, sequencing covered both the TCR alpha and TCR beta chains. Under the source paper's analysis protocol: Samples had a median of roughly 99,000 TCRs, with a range from roughly 23,224 to 700,000. V, J and CDR3 annotation of the TCR reads was performed with the Decombinator software suite. Every sample was subsampled to the same number of TCRs (28,000) for the PS versus PT1 abundance plots. Expanded TCRs were defined as absent before sensitization and observed at least eight times at the 2-week time point. The public reads were run again by TCRdb, first through fastp at Q25 and then through MiXCR, and only productive beta chains were kept. Identical CDR3 proteins give one entry, which carries the most common genes and DNA. The V and J calls come from TCRdb's annotation, not from the publication. Recorded for this sample are approximately 57,000 distinct CDR3 sequences; 9.3% of them occurred a single time. Together, the top ten hold approximately 12% of the sample.

What the research found in general, with its limitations: Repeated subsampling changed both the strength of the expansion versus patch-test correlation and the threshold at which the correlation became significant. Because all patients had alopecia, a presumed autoimmune disease, the immune response of the patients might differ from that of healthy individuals. Patch test score was positively correlated with the number of PT1 expanded TCRs, with significance at thresholds 8, 16 and 32 but not at 4. No change with DPC sensitization was found in the number of TCRs above 1 in 1000 frequency, and no evidence of global repertoire structure alterations was found. Compared with pre-sensitization or healthy control sets, expanded TCRs formed significantly more large CDR3 similarity clusters, which is consistent with antigen-driven responses.

The sequencing used whole blood, collected in connection with sensitization to the hapten diphenylcyclopropenone (DPC). The chain joins TRBV3-1 to TRBJ1-1; TRBD1 is a possible D gene, resting on 5 matching bases. The sequence was collected from a woman in her 40s with alopecia areata. Some clones in this sample may be carry-over from other donors' samples. The encoded CDR3 is CASSQGGVATEAFF. The DNA is as follows: TGTGCCAGCAGCCAAGGAGGGGTTGCCACTGAAGCTTTCTTT.